The rows below give T cell receptor beta chains drawn from one sample of a study of OX40 agonist ivuxolimab in advanced cancers. Repertoires were generated with immunoSEQ multiplex PCR, while TCRdb's copy carries only in-frame clones and drops some. The sample yields approximately 39,000 clones, more than 70% seen once. The sequenced sample was CD4+ or CD8+ T cells sorted from blood, obtained in a trial of the OX40 agonist ivuxolimab. These receptors originate from an adult with an advanced solid tumor such as melanoma, head and neck, liver or kidney cancer. The conserved cysteine and the conserved F or W are not part of the CDR3 here. Each record gives: J gene, V gene, CDR3 protein.

>TRBJ2-1|TRBV7-2
ASSLEGRVLYNEQF
>TRBJ2-1|TRBV6-4
ASSVMASAIYNEQF
>TRBJ2-7|TRBV19
ASSTGTGGFEQY
>TRBJ2-7|TRBV4-1
ASSQGASGQGYEQY
>TRBJ2-7|TRBV27
ASSFRLWGSGAYEQY
>TRBJ2-5|TRBV4-2
ASSRTGQGLDPTEQY
>TRBJ2-1|TRBV6-6
ASGTWGHNEQF
>TRBJ1-4|TRBV28
ASSFYGNREGTPNEKLF
>TRBJ2-7|TRBV19
ASSTLGMEQY
>TRBJ2-7|TRBV6-5
ASSFRIAPVAYEQY